This TCR beta chain was sequenced for a study of T-cell memory formation after mild COVID-19. The wider study: Clustering of TCRs was largely donor specific. Study observations and caveats: In pre-infection memory, a portion of responding clones appeared, which suggested that cross-reactive memory joined. Second-wave clones with a day 37 peak had unconfirmed SARS-CoV-2 specificity.

The sample holds a few counts of this clonotype. The antigen is undetermined. TCRalpha and TCRbeta libraries used 5'RACE with constant-segment primers and UMIs. TCRdb processed the 5' RACE reads anew with MiXCR; each CDR3 protein has one entry. Counted here are 450,000 to 700,000 distinct CDR3 sequences, roughly 17% occurring once; the ten biggest clones make up more than 10%. In germline, CDR1 is MNHEY, CDR2 SVGAGI. The CDR3 runs to 15 residues. V lost 6 bases, J lost 5 bases, and 12 bases stayed unmatched. This receptor was obtained from an adult woman who had mild COVID-19 (a few samples of this study predate the infection). Cell type and time point are not known. The sample comprised PBMCs or a T cell subset sorted from them (not recorded which). The chain uses TRBV6-5 and TRBJ1-1; 7 bases line up with TRBD1. CDR3: CASRPLARGLTEAFF. CDR3 in DNA: TGTGCCAGCAGACCCCTTGCGAGGGGGCTGACTGAAGCTTTCTTT.